This record looks at one TCR beta chain sequence and its context. This CDR3 contains 16 residues. Germline-derived CDR1 and CDR2 are SGHRS and YFSETQ. Trimming at V came to 3 bases and at J to 4 bases, leaving 7 bases not matched to a gene. It was 5'RACE with constant-segment primers that produced the TCR alpha and TCR beta cDNA libraries, which carried sample barcodes and UMIs. Each CDR3 protein is one row after TCRdb ran MiXCR on the 5' RACE reads. The repertoire has 58,000 or so distinct CDR3 sequences, 28% of them found once; the top ten carry roughly 47%. The data were taken from a study of T-cell memory formation after mild COVID-19.

This rearrangement joins TRBV5-1 to TRBJ2-5; TRBD2 agrees at 12 bases. The sequence derives from a man between 18 and 29 years old who had mild COVID-19 (a few samples of this study predate the infection). Cell type and time point are not known. Sequencing input: PBMCs or a T cell subset sorted from them (not recorded which). The CDR3 sequence: CASSSTLAGGRETQYF. In nucleotides, the CDR3 is TGCGCCAGCAGCTCAACCCTAGCGGGGGGGCGAGAGACCCAGTACTTC.